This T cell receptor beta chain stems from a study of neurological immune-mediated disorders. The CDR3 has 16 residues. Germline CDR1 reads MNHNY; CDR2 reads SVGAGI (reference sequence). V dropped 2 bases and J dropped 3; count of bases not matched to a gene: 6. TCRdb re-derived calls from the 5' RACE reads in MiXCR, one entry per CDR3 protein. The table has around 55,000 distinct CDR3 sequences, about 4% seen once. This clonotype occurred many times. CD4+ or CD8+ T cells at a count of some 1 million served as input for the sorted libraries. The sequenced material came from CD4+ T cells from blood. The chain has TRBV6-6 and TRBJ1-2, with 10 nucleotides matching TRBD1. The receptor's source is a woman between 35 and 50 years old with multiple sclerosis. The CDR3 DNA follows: TGTGCCAGCAGTTACCTGACAGGGGGCGCCGACTATGGCTACACCTTC. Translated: CASSYLTGGADYGYTF.